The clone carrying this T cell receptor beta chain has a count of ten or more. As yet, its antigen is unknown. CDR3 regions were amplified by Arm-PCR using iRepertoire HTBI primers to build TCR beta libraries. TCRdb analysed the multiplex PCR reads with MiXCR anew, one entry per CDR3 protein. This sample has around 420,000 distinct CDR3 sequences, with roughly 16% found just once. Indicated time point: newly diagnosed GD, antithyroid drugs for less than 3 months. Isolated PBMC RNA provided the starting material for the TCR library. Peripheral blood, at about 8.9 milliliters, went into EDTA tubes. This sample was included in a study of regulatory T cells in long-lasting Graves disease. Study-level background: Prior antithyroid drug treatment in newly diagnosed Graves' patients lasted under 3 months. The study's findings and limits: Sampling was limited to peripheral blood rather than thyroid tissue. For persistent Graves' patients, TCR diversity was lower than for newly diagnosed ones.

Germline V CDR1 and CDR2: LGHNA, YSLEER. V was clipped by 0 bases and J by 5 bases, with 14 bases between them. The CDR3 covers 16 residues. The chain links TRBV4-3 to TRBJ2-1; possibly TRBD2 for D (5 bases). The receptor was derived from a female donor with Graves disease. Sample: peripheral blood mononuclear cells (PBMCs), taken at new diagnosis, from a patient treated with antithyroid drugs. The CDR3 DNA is TGCGCCAGCAGCCAAGATCTTGGAGGCGGGCACAATGAGCAGTTCTTC. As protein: CASSQDLGGGHNEQFF.